The clone carrying this TCR beta chain turned up a few times. Germline CDR1 is MDHEN and CDR2 is SYDVKM. CDR3 size: 16 residues. V lost 1 base and J lost 0, with 13 bases in between. This record comes from a study of blood T cell repertoires in COVID-19. Across the study: From T cells, B-cell-depleted T cells, or PBMCs came the material, which was cDNA or gDNA.

Followed over time, Seattle patients had been enrolled while infection was active. The method was immunoSEQ multiplex PCR; TCRdb's version includes in-frame clones alone and lacks a portion of them. The sample lists some 270,000 clones, about four fifths occurring once. The V gene is TRBV28, the J gene TRBJ2-7; D uncertain. The clonotype comes from a person aged 70 to 79 with COVID-19, enrolled during active disease. The specimen sequenced was peripheral blood. The CDR3: CASSLFGGSSSYEQYF. The CDR3 nucleotides read TGTGCCAGCAGTTTATTTGGCGGAAGCAGCTCCTACGAGCAGTACTTC.